The 29 T cell receptor beta chains given below trace back to one sample, sequenced in a study of PD-1 blockade in mismatch repair-deficient tumors. Sequencing was performed with immunoSEQ multiplex PCR; in TCRdb, only in-frame clones are kept and a portion is missing. The sample holds fewer than 45,000 clones, about 85% seen once. The sample consisted of peripheral blood, taken about 81 weeks after starting pembrolizumab. All receptors come from an adult with mismatch repair-deficient cancer.

V usage is TRBV5-1 and J usage is TRBJ2-2, with D perhaps matching TRBD2 (5 bases). Germline values: CDR1 SGHRS, CDR2 YFSETQ. This CDR3 spans 16 amino acids. Trimming stripped 4 bases from V and 6 bases from J, with 19 bases between. CDR3 region: CASSPQRSARAGELFF. The DNA for the CDR3 is TGCGCCAGCAGCCCCCAACGTTCGGCGAGGGCCGGGGAGCTGTTTTTT.

This clone appeared once. The chain couples TRBV7-9 to TRBJ1-1; TRBD1 is a possible D gene (5 bases). From germline, CDR1 is SEHNR and CDR2 FQNEAQ (reference sequence). V lost 1 base to trimming and J lost 1 base, with 10 bases between them. The CDR3 sequence is 15 residues long. CDR3 loop: CASSLDGGANTEAFF. CDR3 coding DNA: TGTGCCAGCAGCTTAGATGGAGGGGCGAACACTGAAGCTTTCTTT.

The chain has TRBV14 and TRBJ2-7; tentatively, D is TRBD2 (6 bases). Deletions cut 1 base from V and 7 bases from J, with 11 bases between. The germline CDR1 and CDR2 sequences are SGHDN and FVKESK. The CDR3 extends over 13 amino acids. As DNA, the CDR3 is TGTGCCAGCAGCCAAGGACGGGGGAGGGAGCAGTACTTC. Translation: CASSQGRGREQYF. The full variable domain, with the rest looked up from reference TRBV14 and TRBJ2-7, is EAGVTQFPSHSVIEKGQTVTLRCDPISGHDNLYWYRRVMGKEIKFLLHFVKESKQDESGMPNNRFLAERTGGTYSTLKVQPAELEDSGVYFCASSQGRGREQYFGPGTRLTVT.

The chain recombines TRBV15 with TRBJ1-5; D call uncertain. The CDR3 is 16 amino acids. Germline V gene sequence: CDR1 LNHNV, CDR2 YYDKDF (reference sequence). Trimming stripped 1 base from V and 1 base from J, with 11 bases between. CDR3 amino acids: CATSRAQGKSNQPQHF. CDR3 nucleotides: TGTGCCACCAGCAGAGCCCAAGGGAAAAGCAATCAGCCCCAGCATTTT. The entire variable domain, with the rest obtained from reference TRBV15 and TRBJ1-5, is as follows: DAMVIQNPRYQVTQFGKPVTLSCSQTLNHNVMYWYQQKSSQAPKLLFHYYDKDFNNEADTPDNFQSRRPNTSFCFLDIRSPGLGDTAMYLCATSRAQGKSNQPQHFGDGTRLSIL.

Only one count was recorded for this clone. This rearrangement joins TRBV4-1 to TRBJ2-2; 8 nucleotides align to TRBD2. With 1 base clipped from V and 2 bases from J, the junction kept 3 bases outside the gene matches. Per the germline V gene, CDR1 is MGHRA and CDR2 is YSYEKL. The CDR3 extends over 16 amino acids. The CDR3 spells CASSQVSGINTGELFF. CDR3 nucleotides: TGCGCCAGCAGCCAAGTTAGCGGGATTAACACCGGGGAGCTGTTTTTT.

Only a few counts were recorded for this clone. The chain combines TRBV2 with TRBJ1-1, with D uncertain. The germline V gene encodes CDR1 SNHLY and CDR2 FYNNEI. This CDR3 has 12 amino acids. Trimming stripped 2 bases from V and 9 bases from J, with 10 bases between. In DNA, the CDR3 is TGTGCCAGCAGTGAATTGGAGGATAAAGCTTTCTTT. This sequence encodes CASSELEDKAFF.

The rearrangement uses TRBV7-8 and TRBJ1-5; D gene uncertain. The ends were cut back, 3 bases at V and 3 bases at J, with 6 bases in the middle. Germline values: CDR1 SGHVS, CDR2 FQNEAQ. This CDR3 is built from 13 residues. This chain's CDR3 is CASSFGNNQPQHF. As DNA, the CDR3 is TGTGCCAGCAGCTTTGGGAACAATCAGCCCCAGCATTTT.

V is TRBV6-5 and J is TRBJ1-5; no definite D call. CDR3 length: 15 residues. The ends were cut back, 6 bases at V and 6 bases at J, with 18 bases in the middle. CDR1 is MNHEY, CDR2 SVGAGI, per germline. CDR3 sequence (DNA): TGTGCCAGCAGCCCCGGGTCCAACGTAGGTCAGCCCCAGCATTTT. It encodes CASSPGSNVGQPQHF.

The V and J genes are TRBV11-3 and TRBJ2-3; 7 nucleotides agree with TRBD1. V lost 5 bases, J lost 4 bases, and 6 bases stayed unmatched. CDR1 and CDR2 (germline): SGHNT, YENEEA. The CDR3 consists of 14 residues. This CDR3 reads CASSQRDSADTQYF. CDR3 nucleotides: TGTGCCAGCAGCCAACGGGACAGCGCAGATACGCAGTATTTT.

The chain links TRBV7-9 to TRBJ2-7; 7 positions agree with TRBD2. The CDR3 extends over 15 amino acids. V shed 5 bases, J shed 3 bases, and the junction held 10 bases outside the gene matches. CDR1 and CDR2 (germline): SEHNR, FQNEAQ (reference sequence). The DNA for the CDR3 is TGTGCCAGCAGCCGGGGACTACTCTTTGACTACGAGCAGTACTTC. This sequence encodes CASSRGLLFDYEQYF.

This sequence joins TRBV14 and TRBJ2-7; D is perhaps TRBD1 or TRBD2 (5 bases each). Germline CDR1 is SGHDN and CDR2 is FVKESK. V was cut by 1 base and J by 2 bases, with 18 bases left in between. CDR3 length: 17 residues. DNA for the CDR3: TGTGCCAGCAGCCAAGCTAGCCCTCCGGGGCTGACCTACGAGCAGTACTTC. This codes for CASSQASPPGLTYEQYF.

The chain has TRBV13 and TRBJ2-5; 11 bases are shared with TRBD1. Germline V lookup: CDR1 PRHDT, CDR2 FYEKMQ (reference sequence). The V segment lost 5 bases and the J segment 5 bases; nucleotides outside the gene matches: 7. The length of the CDR3 is 15 residues. The CDR3 reads CASSARTGGWETQYF. In DNA, the CDR3 is TGTGCCAGCAGCGCCCGGACAGGGGGCTGGGAGACCCAGTACTTC.

The V and J genes are TRBV7-9 and TRBJ2-3; TRBD2 is a possible D gene (6 bases). This CDR3 is built from 14 residues. The germline CDR1 and CDR2 sequences are SEHNR and FQNEAQ (reference sequence). Trimming left V 7 bases short and J 2 bases short, with 13 bases between. CDR3 DNA: TGTGCCAGCACCGGGGAGGTGTTCACAGATACGCAGTATTTT. This translates into CASTGEVFTDTQYF.

The chain carries TRBV7-6 and TRBJ2-7; 10 bases line up with TRBD2. The CDR3 is 15 amino acids. CDR1 SGHVS and CDR2 FNYEAQ come from the germline V gene. Trimming removed 1 base from V and 2 bases from J; junction bases left unmatched: 2. The CDR3 nucleotides are TGTGCCAGCAGCTTAGGGGGGACTAGCGCCTACGAGCAGTACTTC. It translates to CASSLGGTSAYEQYF.

This clone was recorded only once. CDR3 DNA: TGTGCCAGTAGTATTTGGGACTCGCGATACTCCTACAATGAGCAGTTCTTC. The encoded protein is CASSIWDSRYSYNEQFF. The chain employs TRBV19 and TRBJ2-1; the D gene is possibly TRBD2 (6 bases). In germline, CDR1 is LNHDA, CDR2 SQIVND (reference sequence). The CDR3 is made up of 17 amino acids. V lost 3 bases and J lost 0, with 15 bases in between.

The genes are TRBV11-3 and TRBJ2-5; no firm D call. Germline V gene data show CDR1 as SGHNT and CDR2 as YENEEA. V lost 5 bases and J lost 5, with 27 bases in between. The CDR3 contains 18 residues. The CDR3 sequence: CASSPRGSSPGPAETQYF. Written as DNA, the CDR3 is TGTGCCAGCAGCCCCCGAGGATCTTCTCCAGGCCCGGCGGAGACCCAGTACTTC. Full variable domain (outside the CDR3, taken from reference TRBV11-3 and TRBJ2-5): EAGVVQSPRYKIIEKKQPVAFWCNPISGHNTLYWYLQNLGQGPELLIRYENEEAVDDSQLPKDRFSAERLKGVDSTLKIQPAELGDSAVYLCASSPRGSSPGPAETQYFGPGTRLLVL.

The chain carries TRBV9 and TRBJ2-1, with 7 bases aligning to TRBD2. J gave up 4 bases and V 4 bases, and 8 bases lay outside the gene matches. This CDR3 region has 15 residues. Germline CDR1 reads SGDLS; CDR2 reads YYNGEE. Here the CDR3 reads CASSTSSGLYNEQFF. Here the CDR3 DNA reads TGTGCCAGCAGCACCTCTAGCGGACTTTACAATGAGCAGTTCTTC. Filled out from reference TRBV9 and TRBJ2-1, the complete variable domain reads DSGVTQTPKHLITATGQRVTLRCSPRSGDLSVYWYQQSLDQGLQFLIQYYNGEERAKGNILERFSAQQFPDLHSELNLSSLELGDSALYFCASSTSSGLYNEQFFGPGTRLTVL.

The chain employs TRBV11-3 and TRBJ2-7, with TRBD1 matching over 8 bases. With 1 base clipped from V and 4 bases from J, the junction kept 9 bases outside the gene matches. This CDR3 is 16 amino acids long. CDR1 and CDR2 from the germline V gene are SGHNT and YENEEA. The CDR3: CASSLGAGGATYEQYF. The CDR3 region has the DNA TGTGCCAGCAGCTTAGGGGCAGGGGGCGCAACTTACGAGCAGTACTTC. Variable domain in full (rest from reference TRBV11-3 and TRBJ2-7): EAGVVQSPRYKIIEKKQPVAFWCNPISGHNTLYWYLQNLGQGPELLIRYENEEAVDDSQLPKDRFSAERLKGVDSTLKIQPAELGDSAVYLCASSLGAGGATYEQYFGPGTRLTVT.

The CDR3 loop reads CASSPTTSTETQYF. For the CDR3, the DNA is TGTGCCAGCAGCCCGACGACTAGCACCGAGACCCAGTACTTC. The chain recombines TRBV7-8 with TRBJ2-5, with TRBD2 identical over 7 bases. Losses at the gene ends were 5 bases for V and 5 bases for J; bases not matched to a gene: 8. CDR1 SGHVS and CDR2 FQNEAQ come from the germline V gene. The CDR3 totals 14 residues.

The rearrangement joins TRBV7-9 to TRBJ2-7; 7 positions match TRBD1. This CDR3 has 14 amino acids. Germline CDR1 is SEHNR and CDR2 is FQNEAQ (reference sequence). J was trimmed by 2 bases and V by 5 bases; bases with no gene match: 6. DNA for the CDR3: TGTGCCAGCAGCCACCCGGGACAGACCTACGAGCAGTACTTC. It encodes CASSHPGQTYEQYF.

The chain is built from TRBV4-1 and TRBJ2-2, with D uncertain. The V and J ends lost 2 bases and 7 bases respectively, with 8 bases between them. Germline CDR1 reads MGHRA; CDR2 reads YSYEKL. The CDR3 extends over 13 amino acids. CDR3 DNA sequence: TGCGCCAGCAGCCAATTAGAAGGCGGGGAGCTGTTTTTT. Residues: CASSQLEGGELFF.

V and J are TRBV7-8 and TRBJ2-2, with 9 bases matching TRBD2. V was clipped by 2 bases and J by 6 bases; unmatched bases: 7. The CDR3 is 16 amino acids. Germline lookup yields CDR1 SGHVS and CDR2 FQNEAQ. The CDR3 here is CASSLIGREGAGELFF. In nucleotides, the CDR3 is TGTGCCAGCAGCTTAATCGGGCGGGAGGGCGCCGGGGAGCTGTTTTTT.

V and J are TRBV15 and TRBJ2-2; perhaps TRBD2 as D (5 bases). Trimming took 0 bases from V and 4 from J, leaving 15 bases between them. This CDR3 is 17 amino acids long. Germline V gene lookup returns CDR1 LNHNV and CDR2 YYDKDF (reference sequence). The CDR3 DNA reads as TGTGCCACCAGCAGAGATTGGCTAACAGAGGGCACCGGGGAGCTGTTTTTT. Translated: CATSRDWLTEGTGELFF. The variable domain in full, completed from reference TRBV15 and TRBJ2-2, reads DAMVIQNPRYQVTQFGKPVTLSCSQTLNHNVMYWYQQKSSQAPKLLFHYYDKDFNNEADTPDNFQSRRPNTSFCFLDIRSPGLGDTAMYLCATSRDWLTEGTGELFFGEGSRLTVL.

The chain recombines TRBV5-1 with TRBJ2-3; D remains ambiguous. CDR1 is SGHRS and CDR2 is YFSETQ in the germline V gene. The CDR3 runs to 17 residues. Trimming cost V 2 bases and J 3 bases, with 19 bases left between them. The CDR3 is CASSLKTEPIRTDTQYF. The CDR3 DNA reads TGCGCCAGCAGCTTAAAGACGGAGCCAATAAGGACAGATACGCAGTATTTT.

In this sample, this clone turned up once. This chain joins TRBV11-2 and TRBJ2-3; TRBD2 matches at 7 bases. This CDR3 contains 14 residues. Germline CDR1 reads SGHAT; CDR2 reads FQNNGV. Germline trimming cut 2 bases from V and 5 bases from J; bases unmatched to any gene: 4. The CDR3 sequence is CASSLQRDVDTQYF. CDR3 DNA sequence: TGTGCCAGCAGCTTACAGCGGGACGTAGATACGCAGTATTTT.

This clone has a single count. The CDR3, as DNA: TGTGCCAGCAGCCCCACTAGCCGCACAGATACGCAGTATTTT. It is translated as CASSPTSRTDTQYF. The chain combines TRBV11-3 with TRBJ2-3; possibly TRBD2 for D (6 bases). The germline V gene has CDR1 SGHNT and CDR2 YENEEA. CDR3 size: 14 residues. Trimming left V 5 bases short and J 1 base short, with 10 bases between.

This sequence joins TRBV6-1 and TRBJ2-1; the D gene could be TRBD1 or TRBD2 (7 bases each). The CDR3 is 14 residues long. V lost 7 bases to trimming and J lost 10 bases, with 20 bases between them. Per the germline V gene, CDR1 is MNHNS and CDR2 is SASEGT. In DNA, the CDR3 is TGTGCCAGCACCATGATCAGGGAGGGACAGGAGCAGTTCTTC. Its protein is CASTMIREGQEQFF.

The chain recombines TRBV7-9 with TRBJ1-3, with 7 bases identical to TRBD1. The CDR3 length is 13 residues. Germline loops: CDR1 SEHNR, CDR2 FQNEAQ (reference sequence). J was trimmed by 8 bases and V by 7 bases; bases with no gene match: 8. The CDR3 sequence is CASKRDSRDTIYF. CDR3 bases: TGTGCCAGCAAGCGGGACAGCAGGGACACCATATATTTT.

In this sample, this clone turned up a few times. The chain couples TRBV2 to TRBJ1-5; the D gene is possibly TRBD1 (5 bases). The V and J ends lost 7 bases and 2 bases respectively, with 9 bases between them. The CDR3 runs 13 residues. Germline CDR1 is SNHLY and CDR2 is FYNNEI. CDR3 in amino acids: CASMEGGNQPQHF. The CDR3 region has the DNA TGTGCCAGCATGGAAGGGGGCAATCAGCCCCAGCATTTT.